A selection of T cell receptor beta chains follows, all from one sample in a study of CD4 T cells in relation to SARS-CoV-2 and coronaviruses. Profiled with immunoSEQ multiplex PCR; TCRdb holds only in-frame clones, not every one. Of some 30,000 clones listed, about 80% were seen once; the top ten hold around 17%. These receptors are not linked to any known antigen. Material: CD4+ T cells from PBMCs, cultured in vitro. All receptors derive from a human donor in good health. Both conserved end residues are part of each CDR3. A D gene is named only where the DNA matches it firmly. Only some rows state a clone size, as once, few, many or a class for expanded clones.

J gene: TRBJ2-3; D gene: -; V gene: TRBV18; clone size: -; CDR3 protein: CASSSVTDTQYF; CDR3 DNA: TGTGCCAGCTCATCGGTTACAGATACGCAGTATTTT
J gene: TRBJ2-7; D gene: -; V gene: TRBV15; clone size: -; CDR3 protein: CATSRRTRSDEQYF; CDR3 DNA: TGTGCCACCAGCAGGCGGACGAGATCAGACGAGCAGTACTTC
J gene: TRBJ2-5; D gene: TRBD1; V gene: TRBV6-5; clone size: -; CDR3 protein: CASSPDRGPEETQYF; CDR3 DNA: TGTGCCAGCAGCCCGGACAGGGGGCCGGAAGAGACCCAGTACTTC
J gene: TRBJ2-1; D gene: -; V gene: TRBV11-2; clone size: -; CDR3 protein: CASSLGAGKQFF; CDR3 DNA: TGTGCCAGCAGCTTGGGCGCGGGTAAGCAGTTCTTC
J gene: TRBJ2-5; D gene: TRBD1; V gene: TRBV2; clone size: -; CDR3 protein: CASSPLTGSQETQYF; CDR3 DNA: TGTGCCAGCAGCCCTCTGACAGGGTCCCAAGAGACCCAGTACTTC
J gene: TRBJ1-1; D gene: TRBD1; V gene: TRBV4-1; clone size: -; CDR3 protein: CASSRGQGDTEAFF; CDR3 DNA: TGCGCCAGCAGCCGCGGACAGGGAGACACTGAAGCTTTCTTT
J gene: TRBJ2-7; D gene: -; V gene: TRBV7-2; clone size: once; CDR3 protein: CASTFNRNEQYF; CDR3 DNA: TGTGCCAGCACCTTTAACCGGAACGAGCAGTACTTC
J gene: TRBJ1-5; D gene: -; V gene: TRBV27; clone size: -; CDR3 protein: CASSFGQHNQPQHF; CDR3 DNA: TGTGCCAGCAGTTTTGGGCAGCACAATCAGCCCCAGCATTTT
J gene: TRBJ2-1; D gene: TRBD2; V gene: TRBV18; clone size: -; CDR3 protein: CASSPPGGSAHNEQFF; CDR3 DNA: TGTGCCAGCTCACCACCGGGCGGGAGTGCCCACAATGAGCAGTTCTTC
J gene: TRBJ2-1; D gene: -; V gene: TRBV5-1; clone size: -; CDR3 protein: CASSLVSGNEQFF; CDR3 DNA: TGCGCCAGCAGCTTGGTATCTGGGAATGAGCAGTTCTTC
J gene: TRBJ1-1; D gene: -; V gene: TRBV4-1; clone size: few; CDR3 protein: CASSQGRGGWAEAFF; CDR3 DNA: TGCGCCAGCAGCCAAGGTAGGGGGGGGTGGGCTGAAGCTTTCTTT
J gene: TRBJ2-1; D gene: -; V gene: TRBV6-4; clone size: -; CDR3 protein: CASARGREGEQFF; CDR3 DNA: TGTGCCAGCGCAAGGGGTCGGGAAGGTGAGCAGTTCTTC
J gene: TRBJ1-2; D gene: TRBD1; V gene: TRBV2; clone size: -; CDR3 protein: CASMLLSGTGNGYTF; CDR3 DNA: TGTGCCAGCATGCTCCTTAGTGGGACAGGGAATGGCTACACCTTC
J gene: TRBJ1-1; D gene: -; V gene: TRBV12-5; clone size: -; CDR3 protein: CASGLPRSGTEAFF; CDR3 DNA: TGTGCTAGTGGTTTGCCCCGGAGCGGCACTGAAGCTTTCTTT
J gene: TRBJ2-1; D gene: TRBD2; V gene: TRBV29-1; clone size: -; CDR3 protein: CSVHTGGSSGSWEQFF; CDR3 DNA: TGCAGCGTCCATACCGGGGGGTCTAGCGGGAGTTGGGAGCAGTTCTTC
J gene: TRBJ1-2; D gene: -; V gene: TRBV7-2; clone size: -; CDR3 protein: CASSLSPSNYGYTF; CDR3 DNA: TGTGCCAGCAGCTTAAGTCCATCCAACTATGGCTACACCTTC